These T cell receptor beta chains were read from a single sample in a study of blood T cell repertoires in COVID-19. Assay used: immunoSEQ multiplex PCR; TCRdb lists only in-frame clones, some missing. The table lists under 350,000 clones, around 84% of them singletons. Sequencing used peripheral blood. These TCRs come from a man in his 70s with acute or convalescent COVID-19. Each CDR3 is given with its conserved first and last residue. The D gene is left open where the match is weak. Rows may omit the clone size; those that give it use once, few, many or a size class.

j_call d_call clone_size cdr3_length v_call cdr3_aa cdr3_nt
TRBJ2-7 TRBD2 - 15 TRBV6-5 CASSMGLAENLVQYF TGTGCCAGCAGTATGGGACTAGCGGAGAACTTAGTGCAGTACTTC
TRBJ2-7 - once 11 TRBV7-2 CASSLDNEQYF TGTGCCAGCAGCTTAGATAACGAGCAGTACTTC
TRBJ2-5 - - 18 TRBV9 CASSPNVGQYWGQETQYF TGTGCCAGCAGTCCAAATGTGGGGCAGTACTGGGGCCAAGAGACCCAGTACTTC
TRBJ2-3 TRBD2 - 15 TRBV30 CAWTVASGGGDTQYF TGTGCCTGGACTGTGGCTAGCGGGGGGGGAGATACGCAGTATTTT
TRBJ1-5 - - 15 TRBV5-8 CASSLRGATGQPQHF TGTGCCAGCAGCTTGCGGGGAGCCACCGGTCAGCCCCAGCATTTT
TRBJ2-3 - - 13 TRBV5-6 CASSGDPTDTQYF TGTGCCAGCAGTGGAGACCCCACAGATACGCAGTATTTT
TRBJ1-5 - few 14 TRBV10-3 CAISDGGADQPQHF TGTGCCATCAGTGACGGAGGGGCCGATCAGCCCCAGCATTTT
TRBJ1-5 - - 17 TRBV12-2 CASRCRVGERSNQPQHF TGTGCAAGTCGCTGTCGCGTAGGGGAAAGGAGCAATCAGCCCCAGCATTTT
TRBJ2-2 - - 13 TRBV18 CASSPANTGELFF TGTGCCAGCTCACCCGCGAACACCGGGGAGCTGTTTTTT
TRBJ1-5 - - 15 TRBV4-3 CASSQGGHPNQPQHF TGCGCCAGCAGCCAAGGGGGACATCCAAATCAGCCCCAGCATTTT
TRBJ2-2 - - 15 TRBV6-6 CASSREGADTGELFF TGTGCCAGCAGTCGAGAGGGAGCAGACACCGGGGAGCTGTTTTTT
TRBJ1-6 - - 15 TRBV9 CASSVEGSYNSPLHF TGTGCCAGCAGCGTAGAGGGGTCCTATAATTCACCCCTCCACTTT
TRBJ2-1 - once 11 TRBV11-2 CASSLAGLGIF TGTGCCAGCAGCCTTGCGGGGCTCGGGATCTTC
TRBJ1-4 - - 15 TRBV28 CASSFHGGTNEKLFF TGTGCCAGCAGTTTCCACGGAGGAACTAATGAAAAACTGTTTTTT
TRBJ1-1 TRBD1 - 15 TRBV6-5 CASTLYRGTDTEAFF TGTGCCAGCACCCTATACAGGGGGACAGACACTGAAGCTTTCTTT
TRBJ1-2 TRBD1 - 14 TRBV28 CASSLTGTDYGYTF TGTGCCAGCAGTTTGACAGGGACGGACTATGGCTACACCTTC
TRBJ2-3 TRBD2 - 16 TRBV7-2 CASSLVRSGRTDTQYF TGTGCCAGCAGCTTAGTACGTAGCGGGAGAACAGATACGCAGTATTTT
TRBJ1-1 TRBD1 - 15 TRBV6-5 CASRTDMTGYYEAFF TGTGCCAGCAGGACAGACATGACAGGGTACTATGAAGCTTTCTTT
TRBJ2-1 - - 19 TRBV5-1 CASSLSPPLGATTYNEQFF TGCGCCAGCAGCTTGTCCCCTCCCCTAGGGGCCACAACCTACAATGAGCAGTTCTTC
TRBJ1-2 - - 15 TRBV30 CAWSPKRSRDYGYTF TGTGCCTGGAGCCCTAAGAGGAGCAGAGACTATGGCTACACCTTC
TRBJ1-6 - - 14 TRBV5-6 CASSGARYNSPLHF TGTGCCAGCAGCGGGGCCCGCTATAATTCACCCCTCCACTTT
TRBJ2-1 TRBD1 - 15 TRBV5-1 CASSARTGGLNEQFF TGCGCCAGCAGCGCCAGGACAGGGGGCCTAAATGAGCAGTTCTTC
TRBJ1-2 - - 16 TRBV7-9 CASSPNSRGSGYGYTF TGTGCCAGCAGCCCTAACAGTCGGGGGTCGGGCTATGGCTACACCTTC
TRBJ1-1 - - 13 TRBV30 CAWSVGGNTEAFF TGTGCCTGGAGTGTGGGAGGGAACACTGAAGCTTTCTTT
TRBJ2-1 - - 18 TRBV24-1 CATSDQPSHGQHYNEQFF TGTGCCACCAGTGACCAACCGAGTCACGGACAGCACTACAATGAGCAGTTCTTC
TRBJ1-4 - - 13 TRBV6-5 CASSYRGNEKLFF TGTGCCAGCAGTTATCGGGGGAATGAAAAACTGTTTTTT
TRBJ1-3 - - 18 TRBV6-6 CASSRNQRTTGSGNTIYF TGTGCCAGCAGCCGAAACCAACGAACCACAGGGTCTGGAAACACCATATATTTT
TRBJ2-5 - - 15 TRBV7-7 CASSSMAGIQETQYF TGTGCCAGCAGTTCCATGGCCGGGATTCAAGAGACCCAGTACTTC
TRBJ1-4 TRBD1 - 16 TRBV7-9 CASSLRNRGTNEKLFF TGTGCCAGCAGCTTAAGAAACAGGGGTACTAATGAAAAACTGTTTTTT
TRBJ2-5 - - 14 TRBV7-8 CASSPRQVRETQYF TGTGCCAGCAGCCCGAGACAGGTCCGAGAGACCCAGTACTTC
TRBJ2-4 TRBD2 - 15 TRBV5-4 CASSAGGQAKNIQYF TGTGCCAGCAGCGCGGGGGGGCAAGCCAAAAACATTCAGTACTTC
TRBJ1-2 - - 13 TRBV20-1 CSASSSSNYGYTF TGCAGTGCTAGTTCCAGTTCCAACTATGGCTACACCTTC
TRBJ2-2 TRBD1 - 16 TRBV6-5 CASSYLQGAGTGELFF TGTGCCAGCAGTTACCTACAGGGGGCCGGGACCGGGGAGCTGTTTTTT
TRBJ1-5 TRBD1 - 15 TRBV6-6 CASSRIGQGNQPQHF TGTGCCAGCAGCAGAATTGGACAGGGCAATCAGCCCCAGCATTTT
TRBJ2-2 - few 16 TRBV7-2 CASSIRQGGNTGELFF TGTGCCAGCAGCATTAGACAGGGAGGGAACACCGGGGAGCTGTTTTTT
TRBJ2-3 TRBD1 - 18 TRBV5-1 CASSWRTGSEISTDTQYF TGCGCCAGCAGCTGGCGGACAGGGAGTGAAATCAGCACAGATACGCAGTATTTT
TRBJ2-7 TRBD1 - 16 TRBV10-3 CAISESDRGRPYEQYF TGTGCCATCAGTGAGTCCGACAGGGGTCGCCCCTACGAGCAGTACTTC
TRBJ1-3 - few 12 TRBV29-1 CSIPGTGNTIYF TGCAGCATTCCGGGGACTGGAAACACCATATATTTT
TRBJ1-2 - few 13 TRBV7-9 CASSPQGSYGYTF TGTGCCAGCAGCCCCCAGGGAAGCTATGGCTACACCTTC
TRBJ2-3 TRBD2 - 13 TRBV19 CASSRQRGDTQYF TGTGCCAGTAGTAGACAGCGGGGAGATACGCAGTATTTT
TRBJ1-2 - - 14 TRBV3-1/TRBV3-2 CASSQDRVGYGYTF TGTGCCAGCAGCCAAGATCGGGTGGGTTATGGCTACACCTTC
TRBJ1-4 TRBD1 once 16 TRBV19 CASSIRPDRGQSKLFF TGTGCCAGTAGTATAAGACCGGACAGGGGGCAATCAAAACTGTTTTTT
TRBJ2-3 TRBD1 - 14 TRBV19 CASSRGQYTDTQYF TGTGCCAGTAGTAGGGGACAGTACACAGATACGCAGTATTTT
TRBJ2-4 TRBD2 few 16 TRBV7-9 CASSFLQAGPRGIQYF TGTGCCAGCAGCTTCCTACAAGCGGGGCCAAGAGGCATTCAGTACTTC
TRBJ2-3 TRBD2 few 16 TRBV3-1/TRBV3-2 CASSQGLAGATDTQYF TGTGCCAGCAGCCAGGGACTAGCGGGGGCCACAGATACGCAGTATTTT
TRBJ2-6 TRBD1 - 17 TRBV7-9 CASSPVQGISGANVLTF TGTGCCAGCAGCCCCGTACAGGGGATCTCTGGGGCCAACGTCCTGACTTTC
TRBJ2-7 TRBD1 - 17 TRBV6-6 CASSQGQGVLIAYEQYF TGTGCCAGCAGTCAGGGACAGGGGGTCTTGATCGCCTACGAGCAGTACTTC
TRBJ1-4 - - 14 TRBV6-5 CASSSKTGDEKLFF TGTGCCAGCAGTTCCAAGACAGGAGATGAAAAACTGTTTTTT
TRBJ2-5 TRBD1 - 14 TRBV10-3 CAIRTGGAEETQYF TGTGCCATCCGAACAGGGGGCGCAGAGGAGACCCAGTACTTC
TRBJ2-5 - - 15 TRBV30 CAWSLGQGNQETQYF TGTGCCTGGAGCTTGGGGCAGGGGAACCAAGAGACCCAGTACTTC
TRBJ2-7 TRBD1 few 11 TRBV10-3 CATRDRDEQYF TGTGCCACCCGGGACAGGGACGAGCAGTACTTC
TRBJ2-3 - - 15 TRBV9 CASSVERLFTDTQYF TGTGCCAGCAGCGTAGAGCGACTCTTCACAGATACGCAGTATTTT
TRBJ1-5 - - 18 TRBV12-1 CASSYLRTRRPDNQPQHF TGTGCCAGCAGTTACCTTAGGACTCGGCGGCCTGACAATCAGCCCCAGCATTTT
TRBJ1-6 - - 17 TRBV4-1 CASSREGRSSYNSPLHF TGCGCCAGCAGCCGGGAGGGAAGGAGCTCCTATAATTCACCCCTCCACTTT
TRBJ2-7 TRBD1 - 14 TRBV19 CASMGQGAAYEQYF TGTGCCAGTATGGGACAGGGGGCGGCCTACGAGCAGTACTTC
TRBJ1-4 - - 17 TRBV7-9 CASSLPTGPRQSEKLFF TGTGCCAGCAGCTTACCTACCGGGCCTCGACAGTCTGAAAAACTGTTTTTT
TRBJ1-6 TRBD1 few 15 TRBV6-4 CASRRQGIGDSPLHF TGTGCCAGCAGACGACAGGGAATCGGTGATTCACCCCTCCACTTT
TRBJ2-7 TRBD1 - 17 TRBV15 CATSRAGTGVKAGEQYF TGTGCCACCAGCAGGGCCGGGACAGGTGTTAAAGCTGGGGAGCAGTACTTC
TRBJ2-5 - - 12 TRBV7-9 CASSRNLETQYF TGTGCCAGCAGCCGTAATTTGGAGACCCAGTACTTC